A selection of T cell receptor beta chains follows, all from one sample in a study of a mutant IDH1 vaccine in newly diagnosed glioma. Here immunoSEQ multiplex PCR was the method, and the copy in TCRdb shows in-frame clones only, minus some. The sample holds approximately 60,000 clones, 74% seen once. These TCRs are of unknown antigen specificity. The source material was PBMCs, sampled from a glioma patient whose treatment included an IDH1 peptide vaccine. The receptors here all came from a man aged 45-65 years with glioma. The CDR3 runs from the conserved cysteine through the conserved F or W. The D gene is left open where the match is weak. Clone size is stated in some rows and not others, as once, few, many or a class when expanded.

TRBD1,TRBV6-1,TRBJ2-7,once,CASSEGGFTGEYEQYF,TGTGCCAGCAGTGAAGGGGGTTTCACAGGGGAGTACGAGCAGTACTTC
-,TRBV19,TRBJ1-1,-,CASTRSGSWNTEAFF,TGTGCCAGTACCCGATCGGGCTCCTGGAACACTGAAGCTTTCTTT
TRBD2,TRBV6-5,TRBJ2-5,-,CASSYSPGGETQYF,TGTGCCAGCAGTTACTCGCCGGGGGGAGAGACCCAGTACTTC
-,TRBV6-5,TRBJ2-7,-,CASSTEYEQYF,TGTGCCAGCAGCACGGAGTACGAGCAGTACTTC
-,TRBV30,TRBJ1-5,-,CAWSSQVNQPQHF,TGTGCCTGGAGTTCACAGGTCAATCAGCCCCAGCATTTT
-,TRBV7-9,TRBJ2-3,-,CASSFHTDTQYF,TGTGCCAGCAGCTTCCACACAGATACGCAGTATTTT
TRBD1,TRBV7-2,TRBJ2-5,few,CASSLAGGEETQYF,TGTGCCAGCAGCTTAGCAGGGGGCGAAGAGACCCAGTACTTC
-,TRBV6-5,TRBJ1-2,-,CASSYVSGVEGYTF,TGTGCCAGCAGTTACGTTAGCGGGGTCGAGGGCTACACCTTC
-,TRBV6-5,TRBJ2-2,-,CASGWGTPDTGELFF,TGTGCCAGCGGATGGGGGACACCTGACACCGGGGAGCTGTTTTTT
-,TRBV5-1,TRBJ1-2,-,CASSLGPQGNYGYTF,TGCGCCAGCAGCTTGGGACCCCAGGGGAACTATGGCTACACCTTC
-,TRBV6-1,TRBJ2-7,-,CASSESYRFLVEQYF,TGTGCCAGCAGTGAAAGTTACCGGTTCCTGGTCGAGCAGTACTTC
-,TRBV28,TRBJ1-5,-,CASKSGFSASNQPQHF,TGTGCCAGCAAATCAGGTTTTTCCGCTAGCAATCAGCCCCAGCATTTT
-,TRBV7-2,TRBJ2-7,-,CASSLSQGGYEQYF,TGTGCCAGCAGCTTAAGTCAGGGGGGCTACGAGCAGTACTTC
TRBD2,TRBV4-1,TRBJ2-2,-,CASSQGERGTGELFF,TGCGCCAGCAGCCAAGGCGAGCGGGGTACCGGGGAGCTGTTTTTT
-,TRBV1,TRBJ2-3,-,CTSSGHSLVMDTQYF,TGCACCAGCAGCGGCCACTCACTAGTTATGGATACGCAGTATTTT
-,TRBV2,TRBJ2-7,few,CAINRDYEQYF,TGTGCCATTAACAGGGATTACGAGCAGTACTTC
-,TRBV4-1,TRBJ2-7,many,CASSYSQGGYEQYF,TGCGCCAGCAGCTATTCTCAAGGGGGCTACGAGCAGTACTTC
-,TRBV9,TRBJ2-5,-,CASSREGHQETQYF,TGTGCCAGCAGCCGGGAAGGGCACCAAGAGACCCAGTACTTC
TRBD1,TRBV11-2,TRBJ2-5,-,CASSSIDRGQTQYF,TGTGCCAGCAGCTCAATCGACAGGGGGCAGACCCAGTACTTC
TRBD1,TRBV6-1,TRBJ2-5,-,CASSRDRVGTQYF,TGTGCCAGCAGTAGGGACAGGGTCGGGACCCAGTACTTC
TRBD1,TRBV6-5,TRBJ2-7,-,CASSRTGPYEQYF,TGTGCCAGCAGTCGGACAGGGCCCTACGAGCAGTACTTC
TRBD2,TRBV15,TRBJ2-2,-,CATSEGGLGRAGELFF,TGTGCCACCAGCGAGGGGGGACTAGGGCGCGCCGGGGAGCTGTTTTTT
-,TRBV25-1,TRBJ2-7,-,CASGDGTYEQYF,TGTGCCAGTGGGGACGGTACCTACGAGCAGTACTTC
-,TRBV6-1,TRBJ2-2,-,CASSSYGTGELFF,TGTGCCAGCAGTAGCTATGGGACCGGGGAGCTGTTTTTT
-,TRBV15,TRBJ2-2,-,CATSSGTGTGELFF,TGTGCCACCAGCAGTGGGACGGGGACCGGGGAGCTGTTTTTT
-,TRBV6-6,TRBJ1-2,-,CASSRGSRYGYTF,TGTGCCAGCAGCAGGGGTAGTCGGTATGGCTACACCTTC
TRBD1,TRBV27,TRBJ1-5,few,CASSLTGDVNQPQHF,TGTGCCAGCAGTTTAACAGGGGATGTCAATCAGCCCCAGCATTTT
-,TRBV4-3,TRBJ1-5,-,CASSQDKGPHYQPQHF,TGCGCCAGCAGCCAAGACAAAGGGCCGCACTATCAGCCCCAGCATTTT